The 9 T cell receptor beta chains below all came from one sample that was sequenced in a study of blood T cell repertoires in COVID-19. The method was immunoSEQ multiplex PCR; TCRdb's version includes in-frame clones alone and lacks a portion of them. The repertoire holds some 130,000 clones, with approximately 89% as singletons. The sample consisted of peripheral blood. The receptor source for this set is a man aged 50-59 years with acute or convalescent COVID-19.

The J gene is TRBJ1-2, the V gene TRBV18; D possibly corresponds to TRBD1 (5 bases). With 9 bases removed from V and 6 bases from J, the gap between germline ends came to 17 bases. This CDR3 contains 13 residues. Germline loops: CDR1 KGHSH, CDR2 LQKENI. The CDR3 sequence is CASSPSREDGYTF. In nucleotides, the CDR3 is TGTGCCAGTTCCCCGAGCAGGGAGGATGGCTACACCTTC.

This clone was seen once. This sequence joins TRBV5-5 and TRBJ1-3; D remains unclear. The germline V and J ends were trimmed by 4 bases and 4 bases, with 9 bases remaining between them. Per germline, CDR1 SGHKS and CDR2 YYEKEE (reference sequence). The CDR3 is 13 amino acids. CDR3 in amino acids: CASSRVVGNTIYF. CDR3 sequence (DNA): TGTGCCAGCAGCCGGGTCGTAGGAAACACCATATATTTT.

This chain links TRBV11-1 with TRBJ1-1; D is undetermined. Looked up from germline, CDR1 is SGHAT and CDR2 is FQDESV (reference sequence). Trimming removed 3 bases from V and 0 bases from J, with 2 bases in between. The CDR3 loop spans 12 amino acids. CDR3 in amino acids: CASSFMNTEAFF. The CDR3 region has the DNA TGTGCCAGCAGCTTCATGAACACTGAAGCTTTCTTT.

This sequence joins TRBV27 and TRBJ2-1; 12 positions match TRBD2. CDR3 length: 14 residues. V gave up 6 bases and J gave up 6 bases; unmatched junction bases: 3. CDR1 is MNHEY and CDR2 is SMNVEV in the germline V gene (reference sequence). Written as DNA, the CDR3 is TGTGCCAGCAGAATACTAGCGGGAGGCAATGAGCAGTTCTTC. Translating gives CASRILAGGNEQFF.

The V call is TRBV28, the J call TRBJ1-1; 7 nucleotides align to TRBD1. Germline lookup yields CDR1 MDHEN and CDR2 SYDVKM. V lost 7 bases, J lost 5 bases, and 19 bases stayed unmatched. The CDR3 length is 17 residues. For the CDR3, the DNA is TGTGCCAGCACCATATGGGCATACCCCAGGGGGAGTACTGAAGCTTTCTTT. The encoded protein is CASTIWAYPRGSTEAFF.

The CDR3 nucleotides read TGCGCCAGCAGCTTGGCGCCGGATCAGCCCCAGCATTTT. This gives the protein CASSLAPDQPQHF. The chain recombines TRBV5-1 with TRBJ1-5; D remains unclear. The V and J ends lost 0 bases and 5 bases respectively, with 6 bases between them. The V gene's germline CDR1 is SGHRS and CDR2 YFSETQ. CDR3 length equals 13 residues.

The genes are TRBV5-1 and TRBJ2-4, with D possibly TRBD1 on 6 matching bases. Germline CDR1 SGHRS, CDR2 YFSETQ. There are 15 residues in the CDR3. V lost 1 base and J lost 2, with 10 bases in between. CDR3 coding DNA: TGCGCCAGCAGCTTGAGGGGGAACACCAAAAACATTCAGTACTTC. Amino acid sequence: CASSLRGNTKNIQYF.

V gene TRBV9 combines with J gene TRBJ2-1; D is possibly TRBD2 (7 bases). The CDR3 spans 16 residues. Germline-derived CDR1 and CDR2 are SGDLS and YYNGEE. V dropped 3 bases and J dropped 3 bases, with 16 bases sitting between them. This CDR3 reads CASSGQRGGLYNEQFF. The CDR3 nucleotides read TGTGCCAGCAGCGGCCAAAGGGGGGGCCTCTACAATGAGCAGTTCTTC.

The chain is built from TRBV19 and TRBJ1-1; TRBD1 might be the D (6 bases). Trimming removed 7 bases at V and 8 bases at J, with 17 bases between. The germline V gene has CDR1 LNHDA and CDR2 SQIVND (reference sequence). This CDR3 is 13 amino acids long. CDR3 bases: TGTGCCAGTATCCTGCACCCCGGGACAGAAGCTTTCTTT. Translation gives CASILHPGTEAFF.